This T cell receptor beta chain stems from a study of blood T cell repertoires in COVID-19. Across the whole study: Donors in the United States, Italy and Spain gave samples during acute or convalescent COVID-19. The cDNA or gDNA used as material had been derived from T cells, B-cell-depleted T cells, or PBMCs.

Germline V gene sequence: CDR1 SGHTA, CDR2 FQGNSA. V was cut by 2 bases and J by 3 bases, with 16 bases left in between. The length of the CDR3 is 16 residues. This clone was observed once. Patients of the Seattle cohort, enrolled during active infection, were followed longitudinally. Source study methods: Counts of nucleated cells, estimated from reference gene primer amplification, were obtained. Sequencing was performed with immunoSEQ multiplex PCR; in TCRdb, only in-frame clones are kept and a portion is missing. Clone size and V and J calls were adopted from that table, with D and trimming inferred from the DNA. Of approximately 500,000 clones in the sample, 85% to 90% are singletons; the top ten hold under 8.5%.

The rearrangement joins TRBV7-2 to TRBJ1-2; D might be TRBD1 (6 bases). Sequenced sample: peripheral blood. The origin of this receptor is a woman in her forties or fifties with COVID-19, enrolled during active disease. The CDR3 DNA is TGTGCCAGCAGCTTAATCTTTCACGAGGGGGACTATGGCTACACCTTC. The encoded protein is CASSLIFHEGDYGYTF.